This T cell receptor beta chain emerged from a study of radiotherapy plus CTLA-4 blockade in lung cancer. Study at large: Disease control reached 30% to 35%, with objective responses in under 20%. Study observations and caveats: The best predictor of response was reported to be early blood T cell clone dynamics, with interferon-beta. After radiotherapy and ipilimumab, tumor-derived clones expanded in peripheral blood.

Patients in the study, people with chemo-refractory metastatic non-small-cell lung cancer, received focal radiation plus ipilimumab CTLA-4 blockade. The V gene's germline CDR1 is LNHDA and CDR2 SQIVND (reference sequence). This CDR3 is built from 12 residues. V lost 6 bases, J lost 3 bases, and 9 bases lay in between. As for this clone: Its target is not known.

Using immunoSEQ multiplex PCR, the repertoire was profiled, and TCRdb retains in-frame clones only, with some absent. The sample includes about 39,000 clones, 79% of them seen just once. The chain employs TRBV19 and TRBJ2-7; weak D call: TRBD1 (6 bases). The TCR sequence derives from a human donor with non-small cell lung cancer that progressed on radiotherapy plus ipilimumab. The sample here was peripheral blood, taken from a patient treated with radiotherapy plus ipilimumab. In nucleotides, the CDR3 is TGTGCCAGTAGCGGACAGAGCTACGAGCAGTACTTC. This gives the protein CASSGQSYEQYF.